The rows below give T cell receptor beta chains drawn from one sample of a study of blood T cell repertoires in COVID-19. The table came from immunoSEQ multiplex PCR; TCRdb's copy has only in-frame clones and leaves some out. The sample has about 76,000 clones, roughly nine tenths seen once. Input material: peripheral blood. Receptor source: a man in his fifties with acute or convalescent COVID-19. Both conserved end residues are part of each CDR3. Fields, in order: V gene, D gene, clone size, J gene, CDR3 DNA, CDR3 protein. D genes are given only for firm matches. Rows give clone size only sometimes, using once, few, many, or a class for an expanded clone.

TRBV13	-	once	TRBJ2-7	TGTGCCAGCAGCCGAAGCTGGGGGGGCGAGAGCTCCTACGAGCAGTACTTC	CASSRSWGGESSYEQYF
TRBV24-1	TRBD1	few	TRBJ2-3	TGTGCCACCAGTGATCCCGGACAGGGTTCAGATACGCAGTATTTT	CATSDPGQGSDTQYF
TRBV11-2	-	-	TRBJ2-3	TGTGCCAGCAGCCCCCTCCCTAGTGCGGATACGCAGTATTTT	CASSPLPSADTQYF
TRBV11-1	-	once	TRBJ2-3	TGTGCCAGCAGTTCACAGGGCCCTAGCACAGATACGCAGTATTTT	CASSSQGPSTDTQYF
TRBV19	-	-	TRBJ2-5	TGTGCCAGTAGTACTGGGAGGGGGGAGACCCAGTACTTC	CASSTGRGETQYF
TRBV7-9	-	-	TRBJ2-7	TGTGCCAGCAGCTTAGGGACTCACTCCGAGCAGTACTTC	CASSLGTHSEQYF
TRBV9	-	-	TRBJ2-3	TGTGCCAGCAGCGTAGGAGGTTCTGCGACGTCTAGCACAGATACGCAGTATTTT	CASSVGGSATSSTDTQYF
TRBV19	-	-	TRBJ1-1	TGTGCCAGTAAGATGGGGGCTAGGAACACTGAAGCTTTCTTT	CASKMGARNTEAFF
TRBV5-4	TRBD2	-	TRBJ2-2	TGTGCCAGCAGCTGGGAGGGCAGCCCGAACACCGGGGAGCTGTTTTTT	CASSWEGSPNTGELFF
TRBV11-2	-	-	TRBJ2-5	TGTGCCAGCAGCTTAGGTCTCTTGACCCAGTACTTC	CASSLGLLTQYF
TRBV4-3	-	-	TRBJ2-3	TGCGCCAGCAGACAGGGACGGATTAGCACAGATACGCAGTATTTT	CASRQGRISTDTQYF
TRBV27	TRBD1	-	TRBJ2-2	TGTGCCAGCAGTTTGTACAGGGGTTACACCGGGGAGCTGTTTTTT	CASSLYRGYTGELFF
TRBV4-1	-	-	TRBJ2-1	TGCGCCAGCAGCCAAGATGGTCTAGCGTCCAATGAGCAGTTCTTC	CASSQDGLASNEQFF
TRBV18	TRBD1	-	TRBJ2-1	TGTGCCAGCTCACCACCGACAGGGGTCTCCTACAATGAGCAGTTCTTC	CASSPPTGVSYNEQFF
TRBV7-9	TRBD1	-	TRBJ1-2	TGTGGCTCCGGGACAGACAAAACCTATGGCTACACCTTC	CGSGTDKTYGYTF
TRBV19	-	-	TRBJ1-6	TGTGCCAGTAGTAACATCGGGTTGGGCTCCTATAATTCACCCCTCCACTTT	CASSNIGLGSYNSPLHF
TRBV6-5	TRBD1	once	TRBJ2-5	TGTGCCAGCAGTTTGGGACAGGGGTTGATAAGAGAGACCCAGTACTTC	CASSLGQGLIRETQYF
TRBV4-1	-	-	TRBJ2-5	TGCGCCAGCAGCCAAGATGGAGGGAAAGAGACCCAGTACTTC	CASSQDGGKETQYF
TRBV28	-	-	TRBJ1-3	TGTGCCAGCAGTCCCAGTGTCTCTGGAAACACCATATATTTT	CASSPSVSGNTIYF
TRBV5-1	-	once	TRBJ1-3	TGCGCCAGCAGAATGGGCGTTGGAAACACCATATATTTT	CASRMGVGNTIYF
TRBV2	-	-	TRBJ2-5	TGTGCCAGCAGTGCAGACCGAGGAGGGACCCAGTACTTC	CASSADRGGTQYF
TRBV18	TRBD1	-	TRBJ2-2	TGTGCCAGCTCACCAGACAGGGCCGGGGAGCTGTTTTTT	CASSPDRAGELFF
TRBV6-2/TRBV6-3	-	-	TRBJ1-1	TGTGCCAGCAGTCATGAGTACACTGAAGCTTTCTTT	CASSHEYTEAFF
TRBV4-1	TRBD2	-	TRBJ2-7	TGCGCCAGCAGCCAGAAGGGGACTAGCGGCACCTACGAGCAGTACTTC	CASSQKGTSGTYEQYF
TRBV6-4	-	-	TRBJ1-1	TGTGCCAGCAGTGACTCCGACAGGAACACTGAAGCTTTCTTT	CASSDSDRNTEAFF
TRBV7-2	-	-	TRBJ1-2	TGTGCCAGCAGCTTCCGACTGTTAGATGGCTACACCTTC	CASSFRLLDGYTF
TRBV6-2/TRBV6-3	TRBD1	-	TRBJ2-5	TGTGCCAGCAGTTTAGGGGGCCTCCAAGAGACCCAGTACTTC	CASSLGGLQETQYF
TRBV19	TRBD2	-	TRBJ2-7	TGTGCCAGCTCGCCCTCGGGAGGGCCAGGGGAGCAGTACTTC	CASSPSGGPGEQYF
TRBV5-1	-	-	TRBJ1-1	TGCGCCAGCAGCGGCGGGACCCGGAACACTGAAGCTTTCTTT	CASSGGTRNTEAFF
TRBV6-5	-	once	TRBJ1-6	TGTGCCAGCAGTTACTACGAGAATTCACCCCTCCACTTT	CASSYYENSPLHF
TRBV9	-	-	TRBJ1-5	TGTGCCAGCAGCGTAAGGGACAAGAGTATTTGCAATCAGCCCCAGCATTTT	CASSVRDKSICNQPQHF